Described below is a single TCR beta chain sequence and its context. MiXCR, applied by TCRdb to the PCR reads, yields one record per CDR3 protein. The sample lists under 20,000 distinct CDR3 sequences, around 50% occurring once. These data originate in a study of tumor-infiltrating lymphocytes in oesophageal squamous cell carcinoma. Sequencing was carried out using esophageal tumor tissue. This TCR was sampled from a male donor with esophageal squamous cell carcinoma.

The CDR3 here is CASSELAVGGELFF. Here the CDR3 DNA reads TGTGCCAGCAGCGAGCTAGCGGTCGGTGGGGAGCTGTTTTTT. The genes are TRBV7-2 and TRBJ2-2, with 7 bases that match TRBD2. CDR3 size: 14 residues. The V gene end was trimmed by 5 bases and the J gene end by 8 bases; junction bases not matched to a gene: 8. Germline lookup yields CDR1 SGHTA and CDR2 FQGNSA. The entire variable domain, with the rest obtained from reference TRBV7-2 and TRBJ2-2, is as follows: GAGVSQSPSNKVTEKGKDVELRCDPISGHTALYWYRQSLGQGLEFLIYFQGNSAPDKSGLPSDRFSAERTGGSVSTLTIQRTQQEDSAVYLCASSELAVGGELFFGEGSRLTVL.